The TCR beta chain described here comes from a study of T-cell memory formation after mild COVID-19. Whole-study results and caveats: Memory sampled before infection contained some responding clones, suggesting cross-reactive memory joined.

With constant-segment primers, 5'RACE yielded cDNA libraries of TCR alpha and TCR beta that carried sample barcodes and UMIs. TCRdb used MiXCR to reprocess the 5' RACE reads, holding one entry per CDR3 protein. Of around 200,000 distinct CDR3 sequences listed, about 18% are singletons. The germline gives CDR1 MGHRA, CDR2 YSYEKL. The CDR3 contains 15 residues. Germline trimming cut 2 bases from V and 3 bases from J; bases unmatched to any gene: 5. As concerns this clonotype: Its antigen remains unknown.

This TCR was recovered from a man younger than 35 who had mild COVID-19 (a few samples of this study predate the infection). Cell type and time point are not known. The material sequenced was PBMCs or a T cell subset sorted from them (not recorded which). The chain employs TRBV4-1 and TRBJ2-5; 8 bases fit TRBD2. CDR3 region: CASSQWRRGEETQYF. Written as DNA, the CDR3 is TGCGCCAGCAGCCAATGGAGGCGGGGGGAAGAGACCCAGTACTTC.